This T cell receptor beta chain derives from a study of blood T cell repertoires in COVID-19. Background on the study: Donors in the United States, Italy and Spain gave samples during acute or convalescent COVID-19.

TCRdb's copy holds only in-frame clones and misses some; the assay was immunoSEQ multiplex PCR. The sample carries fewer than 45,000 clones, around four fifths recorded once. This clone was counted once. CDR3 length: 12 residues. V was shortened by 6 bases and J by 6 bases, with 12 bases between the two germline ends. CDR1 MGHDK and CDR2 SYGVNS come from the germline V gene. The clonotype was recovered from a man aged 45-65 years with active COVID-19. Specimen: peripheral blood. The chain couples TRBV25-1 to TRBJ2-7, with a weak D call TRBD2 (5 bases). CDR3 DNA: TGTGCCAGCAGCCCTTCGGGGTTCGAGCAGTACTTC. It codes for CASSPSGFEQYF.